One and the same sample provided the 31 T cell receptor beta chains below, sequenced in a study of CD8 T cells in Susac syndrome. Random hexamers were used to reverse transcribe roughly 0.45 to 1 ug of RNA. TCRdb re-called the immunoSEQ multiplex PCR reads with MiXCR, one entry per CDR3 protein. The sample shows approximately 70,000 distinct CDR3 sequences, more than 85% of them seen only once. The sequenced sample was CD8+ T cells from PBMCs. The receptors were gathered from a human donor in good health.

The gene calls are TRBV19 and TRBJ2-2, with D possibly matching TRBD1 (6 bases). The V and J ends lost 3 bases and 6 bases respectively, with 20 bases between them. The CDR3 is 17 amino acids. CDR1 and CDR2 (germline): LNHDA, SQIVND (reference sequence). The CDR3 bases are TGTGCCAGTAGTATCATCGTAGGGGGAGAGTTCCCCGGGGAGCTGTTTTTT. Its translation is CASSIIVGGEFPGELFF.

The CDR3, as DNA: TGTGCCAGTAGTCCACGGACTAGCGGTTCGGGGGGCACAGATACGCAGTATTTT. It yields the protein CASSPRTSGSGGTDTQYF. The chain has TRBV19 and TRBJ2-3; 10 bases are a match to TRBD2. After removal of 5 bases from V and 1 base from J, the junction contained 12 bases not matched to a gene. Per germline, CDR1 LNHDA and CDR2 SQIVND (reference sequence). The CDR3 length is 18 residues.

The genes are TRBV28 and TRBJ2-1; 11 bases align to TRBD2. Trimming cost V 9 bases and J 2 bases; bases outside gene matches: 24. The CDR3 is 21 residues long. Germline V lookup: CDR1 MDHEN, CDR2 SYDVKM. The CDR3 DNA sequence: TGTGCCAGTAAACCATTGGGGGCCGGGACTAGCGGCCTTAGTCCCTACAATGAGCAGTTCTTC. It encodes CASKPLGAGTSGLSPYNEQFF.

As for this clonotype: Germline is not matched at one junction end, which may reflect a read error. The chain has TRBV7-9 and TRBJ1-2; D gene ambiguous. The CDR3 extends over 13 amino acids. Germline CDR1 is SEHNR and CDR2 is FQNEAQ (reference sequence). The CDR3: CASSSPSHYGCTF. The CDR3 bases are TGTGCCAGCAGCTCACCCTCCCACTATGGCTGCACCTTC.

This chain's CDR3 is CATTTPGPSSYEQYF. The DNA of the CDR3 is TGTGCCACCACCACCCCAGGTCCTAGCTCCTACGAGCAGTACTTC. The V and J genes are TRBV7-2 and TRBJ2-7; no clear D gene. CDR1 and CDR2 (germline): SGHTA, FQGNSA. This CDR3 contains 15 residues. V lost 10 bases, J lost 0 bases, and 19 bases lay in between.

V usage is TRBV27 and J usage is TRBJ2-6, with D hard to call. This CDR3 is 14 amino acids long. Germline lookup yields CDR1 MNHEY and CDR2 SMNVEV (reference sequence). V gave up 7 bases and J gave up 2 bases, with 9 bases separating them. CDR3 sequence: CASTTRTGANVLTF. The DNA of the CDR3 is TGTGCCAGCACCACACGAACTGGGGCCAACGTCCTGACTTTC.

The CDR3 bases are TGTGCCAGCAGTCAGATGGGACGTCTGAGCTCTGGAAACACCATATATTTT. Its protein product is CASSQMGRLSSGNTIYF. V gene TRBV12-3 or TRBV12-4 combines with J gene TRBJ1-3; D might be TRBD1 (5 bases). The germline V and J ends were trimmed by 5 bases and 0 bases, with 17 bases remaining between them. CDR3 length equals 17 residues.

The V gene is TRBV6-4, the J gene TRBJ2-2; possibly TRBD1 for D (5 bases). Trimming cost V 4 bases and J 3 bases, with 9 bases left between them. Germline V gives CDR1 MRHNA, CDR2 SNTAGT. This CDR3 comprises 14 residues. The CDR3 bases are TGTGCCAGCAGTGCAGGGCCCGACACCGGGGAGCTGTTTTTT. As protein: CASSAGPDTGELFF.

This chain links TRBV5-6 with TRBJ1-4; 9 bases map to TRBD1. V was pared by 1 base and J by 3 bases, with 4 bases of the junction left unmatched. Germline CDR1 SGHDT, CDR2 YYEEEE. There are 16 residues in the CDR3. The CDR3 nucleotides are TGTGCCAGCAGCTTGTACAGGGGGCCGGCTAATGAAAAACTGTTTTTT. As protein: CASSLYRGPANEKLFF.

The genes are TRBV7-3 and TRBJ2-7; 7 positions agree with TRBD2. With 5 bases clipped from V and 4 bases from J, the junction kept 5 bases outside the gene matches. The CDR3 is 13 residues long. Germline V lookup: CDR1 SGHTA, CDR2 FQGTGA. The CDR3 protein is CASSPSGGYEQYF. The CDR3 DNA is TGTGCCAGCAGCCCATCCGGGGGGTACGAGCAGTACTTC.

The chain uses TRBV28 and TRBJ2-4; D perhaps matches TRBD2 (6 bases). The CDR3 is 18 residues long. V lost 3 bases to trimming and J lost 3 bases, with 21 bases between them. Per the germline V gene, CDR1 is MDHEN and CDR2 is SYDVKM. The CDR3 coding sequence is TGTGCCAGCAGTTTCTCTAGCGCAACGTCTTTTGGCAAAAACATTCAGTACTTC. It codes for CASSFSSATSFGKNIQYF.

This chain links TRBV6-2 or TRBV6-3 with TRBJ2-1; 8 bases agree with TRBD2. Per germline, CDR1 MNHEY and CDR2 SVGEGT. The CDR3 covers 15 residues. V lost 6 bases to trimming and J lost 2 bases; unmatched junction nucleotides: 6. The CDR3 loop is CASRGRGDPYNEQFF. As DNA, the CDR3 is TGTGCCAGCAGGGGGCGGGGGGACCCCTACAATGAGCAGTTCTTC.

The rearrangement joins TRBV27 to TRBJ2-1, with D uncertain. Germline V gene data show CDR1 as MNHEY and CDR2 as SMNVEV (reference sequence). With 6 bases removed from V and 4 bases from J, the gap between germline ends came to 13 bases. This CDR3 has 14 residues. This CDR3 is CASRSLKGYNEQFF. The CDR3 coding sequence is TGTGCCAGCAGATCACTTAAAGGGTACAATGAGCAGTTCTTC.

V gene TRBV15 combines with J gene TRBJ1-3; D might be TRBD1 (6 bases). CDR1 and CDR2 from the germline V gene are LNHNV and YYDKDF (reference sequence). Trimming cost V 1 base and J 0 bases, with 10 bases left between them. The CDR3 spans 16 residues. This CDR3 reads CATSRGDTFSGNTIYF. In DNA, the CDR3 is TGTGCCACCAGCAGAGGGGACACTTTCTCTGGAAACACCATATATTTT.

The CDR3 coding sequence is TGTGCCAGTAGTATCGGGGGCAATGAGCAGTTCTTC. It is translated as CASSIGGNEQFF. The rearrangement uses TRBV19 and TRBJ2-1, with a tentative D call TRBD2 (6 bases). Trimming left V 3 bases short and J 6 bases short, with 6 bases between. Germline V gene data show CDR1 as LNHDA and CDR2 as SQIVND (reference sequence). The CDR3 has 12 residues. The whole variable domain, filled in from reference TRBV19 and TRBJ2-1, reads DGGITQSPKYLFRKEGQNVTLSCEQNLNHDAMYWYRQDPGQGLRLIYYSQIVNDFQKGDIAEGYSVSREKKESFPLTVTSAQKNPTAFYLCASSIGGNEQFFGPGTRLTVL.

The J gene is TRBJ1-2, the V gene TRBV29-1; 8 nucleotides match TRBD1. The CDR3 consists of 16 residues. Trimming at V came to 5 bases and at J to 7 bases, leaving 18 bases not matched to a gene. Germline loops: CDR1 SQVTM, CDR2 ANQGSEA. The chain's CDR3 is CSVKLSKKDRERGYTF. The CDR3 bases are TGCAGCGTTAAACTCTCCAAGAAGGACAGGGAACGTGGCTACACCTTC.

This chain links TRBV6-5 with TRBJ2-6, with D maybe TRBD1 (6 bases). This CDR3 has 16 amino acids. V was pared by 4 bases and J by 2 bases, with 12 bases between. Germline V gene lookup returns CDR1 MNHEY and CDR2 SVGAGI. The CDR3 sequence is CASSWTATTGANVLTF. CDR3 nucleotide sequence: TGTGCCAGCAGTTGGACAGCTACCACTGGGGCCAACGTCCTGACTTTC.

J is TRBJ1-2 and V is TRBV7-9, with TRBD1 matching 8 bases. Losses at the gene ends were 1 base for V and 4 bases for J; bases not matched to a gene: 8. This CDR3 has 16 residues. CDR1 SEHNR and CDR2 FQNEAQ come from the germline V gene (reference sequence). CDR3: CASSLGLDRESYGYTF. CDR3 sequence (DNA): TGTGCCAGCAGCTTAGGCCTGGACAGGGAGTCCTATGGCTACACCTTC.

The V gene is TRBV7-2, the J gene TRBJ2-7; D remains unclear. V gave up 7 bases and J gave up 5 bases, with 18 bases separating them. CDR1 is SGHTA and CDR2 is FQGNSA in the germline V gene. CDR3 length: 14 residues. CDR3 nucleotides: TGTGCCAGCACCTATCTACCGGAGTGGAACGAGCAGTACTTC. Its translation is CASTYLPEWNEQYF.

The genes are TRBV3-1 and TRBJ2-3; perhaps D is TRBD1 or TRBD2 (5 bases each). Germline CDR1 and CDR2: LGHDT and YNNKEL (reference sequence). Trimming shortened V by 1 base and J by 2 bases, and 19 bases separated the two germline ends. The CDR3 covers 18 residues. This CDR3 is CASSQVSMGKGTTDTQYF. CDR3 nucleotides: TGTGCCAGCAGCCAAGTAAGCATGGGGAAAGGGACCACAGATACGCAGTATTTT.

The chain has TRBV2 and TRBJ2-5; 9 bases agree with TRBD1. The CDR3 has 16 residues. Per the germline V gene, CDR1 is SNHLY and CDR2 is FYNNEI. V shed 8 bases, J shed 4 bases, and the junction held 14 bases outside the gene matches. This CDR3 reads CASPRGTGREAETQYF. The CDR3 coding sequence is TGTGCCAGCCCACGAGGGACAGGGAGAGAAGCAGAGACCCAGTACTTC. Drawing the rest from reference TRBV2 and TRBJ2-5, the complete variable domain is EPEVTQTPSHQVTQMGQEVILRCVPISNHLYFYWYRQILGQKVEFLVSFYNNEISEKSEIFDDQFSVERPDGSNFTLKIRSTKLEDSAMYFCASPRGTGREAETQYFGPGTRLLVL.

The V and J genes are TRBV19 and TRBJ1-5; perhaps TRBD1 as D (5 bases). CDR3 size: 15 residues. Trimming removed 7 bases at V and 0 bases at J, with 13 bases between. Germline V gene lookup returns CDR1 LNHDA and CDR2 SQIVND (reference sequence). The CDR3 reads CASTLGLYSNQPQHF. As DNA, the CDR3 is TGTGCCAGTACCCTGGGACTTTATAGCAATCAGCCCCAGCATTTT.

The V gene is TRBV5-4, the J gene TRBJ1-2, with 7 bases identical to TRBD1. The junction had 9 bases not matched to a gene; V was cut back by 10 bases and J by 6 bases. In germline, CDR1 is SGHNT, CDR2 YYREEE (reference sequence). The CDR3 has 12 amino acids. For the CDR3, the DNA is TGTGCCTACAGGGGCCTCCTCGATGGCTACACCTTC. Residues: CAYRGLLDGYTF.

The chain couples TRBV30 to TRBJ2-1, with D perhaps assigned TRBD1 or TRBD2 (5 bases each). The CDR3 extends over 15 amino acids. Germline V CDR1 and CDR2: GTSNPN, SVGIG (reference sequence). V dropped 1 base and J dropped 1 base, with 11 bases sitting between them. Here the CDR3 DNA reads TGTGCCTGGAGTGATGGGGGATTTTCCTACAATGAGCAGTTCTTC. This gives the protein CAWSDGGFSYNEQFF.

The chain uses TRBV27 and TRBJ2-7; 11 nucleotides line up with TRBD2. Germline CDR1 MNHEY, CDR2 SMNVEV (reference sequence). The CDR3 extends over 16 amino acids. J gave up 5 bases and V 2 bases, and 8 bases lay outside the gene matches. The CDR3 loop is CASSLNLAGGMDEQYF. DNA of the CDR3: TGTGCCAGCAGTTTAAATCTAGCGGGGGGAATGGACGAGCAGTACTTC.

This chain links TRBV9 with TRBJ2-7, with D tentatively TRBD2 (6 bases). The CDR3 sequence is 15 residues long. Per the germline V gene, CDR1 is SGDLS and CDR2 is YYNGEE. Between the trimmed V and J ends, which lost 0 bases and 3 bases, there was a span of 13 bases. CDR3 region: CASSVDPLGGYEQYF. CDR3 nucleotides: TGTGCCAGCAGCGTAGACCCCCTCGGGGGCTACGAGCAGTACTTC.

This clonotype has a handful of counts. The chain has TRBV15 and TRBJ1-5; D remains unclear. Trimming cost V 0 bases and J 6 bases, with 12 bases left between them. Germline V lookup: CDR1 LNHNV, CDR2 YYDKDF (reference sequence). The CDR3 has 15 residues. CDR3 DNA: TGTGCCACCAGCAGAGATAAGGGAAGGAGTCAGCCCCAGCATTTT. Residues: CATSRDKGRSQPQHF.

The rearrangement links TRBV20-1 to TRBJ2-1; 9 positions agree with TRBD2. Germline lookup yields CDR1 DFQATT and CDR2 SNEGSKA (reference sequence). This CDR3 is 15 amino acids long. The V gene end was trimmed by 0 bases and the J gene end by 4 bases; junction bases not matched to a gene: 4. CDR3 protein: CSAREGGGAYNEQFF. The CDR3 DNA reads TGCAGTGCTAGAGAAGGCGGGGGGGCTTACAATGAGCAGTTCTTC.

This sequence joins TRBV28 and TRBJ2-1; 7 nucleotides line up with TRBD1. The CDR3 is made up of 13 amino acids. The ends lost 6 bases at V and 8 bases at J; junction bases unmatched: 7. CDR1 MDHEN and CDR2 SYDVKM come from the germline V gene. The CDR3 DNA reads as TGTGCCAGCAGCAGACGAGGGGGCGATGAGCAGTTCTTC. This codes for CASSRRGGDEQFF.

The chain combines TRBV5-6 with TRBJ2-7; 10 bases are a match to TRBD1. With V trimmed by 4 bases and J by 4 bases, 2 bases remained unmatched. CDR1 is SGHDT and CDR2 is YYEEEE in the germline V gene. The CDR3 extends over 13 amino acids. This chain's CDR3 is CASSRDRGYEQYV. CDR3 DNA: TGTGCCAGCAGCCGGGACAGGGGTTACGAGCAGTACGTC.

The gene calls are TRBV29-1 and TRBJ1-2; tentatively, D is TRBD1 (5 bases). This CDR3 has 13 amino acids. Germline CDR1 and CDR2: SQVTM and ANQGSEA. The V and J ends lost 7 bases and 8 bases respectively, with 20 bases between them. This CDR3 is CSAGDGGGRGYTF. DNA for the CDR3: TGCAGCGCCGGGGACGGTGGGGGTCGGGGCTACACCTTC.